A selection of T cell receptor beta chains follows, all from one sample in a study of CD8 T cells in Susac syndrome. TCRdb recomputed calls from the immunoSEQ multiplex PCR reads with MiXCR, one row per CDR3 protein. The sample has 100,000 to 150,000 distinct CDR3 sequences, just under 95% seen once. The source material was CD8+ T cells from PBMCs. The origin of the receptors is a human donor with Susac syndrome. CDR3s include the opening cysteine and the closing phenylalanine or tryptophan. D genes are given only for firm matches. The size field is filled for only some rows; it gives once, few, many or a size class.

-	TRBV19	TRBJ2-5	-	CASSISLDLYQETQYF	TGTGCCAGTAGTATTTCTCTGGATTTGTACCAAGAGACCCAGTACTTC
-	TRBV20-1	TRBJ2-1	-	CSAFTGGDYNEQFF	TGCAGTGCGTTCACCGGGGGCGACTACAATGAGCAGTTCTTC
-	TRBV6-5	TRBJ1-1	-	CASSYTGAEAFF	TGTGCCAGCAGTTACACGGGGGCTGAAGCTTTCTTT
-	TRBV27	TRBJ2-1	-	CASSPGTINEQFF	TGTGCCAGCAGTCCCGGGACAATCAATGAGCAGTTCTTC
TRBD2	TRBV24-1	TRBJ2-3	-	CATSDTIAGDRTDTQYF	TGTGCCACCAGTGATACAATAGCGGGGGACCGCACAGATACGCAGTATTTT
-	TRBV9	TRBJ2-1	-	CASSVDSFNEQFF	TGTGCCAGCAGCGTTGACAGTTTCAATGAGCAGTTCTTC
TRBD2	TRBV20-1	TRBJ2-1	-	CSAGAGRGGNEQFF	TGCAGTGCTGGGGCGGGGCGGGGGGGCAATGAGCAGTTCTTC
TRBD1	TRBV5-4	TRBJ2-7	-	CASSFGDRTYEQYF	TGTGCCAGCAGCTTCGGGGACAGAACCTACGAGCAGTACTTC
TRBD1	TRBV7-9	TRBJ2-7	-	CASSSKAGQGNFYEQYF	TGTGCCAGCAGCTCGAAAGCAGGACAGGGGAATTTCTACGAGCAGTACTTC
-	TRBV11-2	TRBJ2-1	-	CASTEGDNNEQFF	TGTGCCAGCACTGAGGGGGATAACAATGAGCAGTTCTTC
TRBD2	TRBV4-1	TRBJ2-7	-	CASSQDSSGSEQYF	TGCGCCAGCAGCCAAGATTCTAGCGGGAGCGAGCAGTACTTC
TRBD1	TRBV7-9	TRBJ2-7	-	CASSLGPDRNSYEQYF	TGTGCCAGCAGCTTAGGACCGGACAGGAACTCCTACGAGCAGTACTTC
TRBD2	TRBV20-1	TRBJ2-1	-	CSARDMRLAGEQFF	TGCAGTGCTAGAGATATGAGACTAGCGGGGGAGCAGTTCTTC
-	TRBV7-9	TRBJ2-7	-	CASGTGVSYEQYF	TGTGCCAGCGGGACTGGTGTCTCCTACGAGCAGTACTTC
-	TRBV6-5	TRBJ2-7	-	CATKPGQGFTYEQYF	TGTGCCACCAAGCCCGGCCAAGGGTTCACCTACGAGCAGTACTTC
-	TRBV27	TRBJ1-5	-	CASSPRLAYTDTQHF	TGTGCCAGCAGTCCTCGACTAGCCTACACAGATACGCAGCATTTT
TRBD1	TRBV27	TRBJ2-3	once	CASSRTRQGADTQYF	TGTGCCAGCAGCCGAACTAGACAGGGCGCAGATACGCAGTATTTT
TRBD1	TRBV7-8	TRBJ1-1	once	CASSGPGQMNTEAFF	TGTGCCAGCAGCGGACCGGGACAGATGAACACTGAAGCTTTCTTT
-	TRBV4-1	TRBJ2-1	-	CASGQGAGEQFF	TGCGCCAGCGGCCAAGGGGCTGGGGAGCAGTTCTTC
TRBD1	TRBV29-1	TRBJ2-7	once	CSVPGTGKYEQYF	TGCAGCGTTCCAGGGACAGGGAAATACGAGCAGTACTTC
-	TRBV13	TRBJ1-1	-	CASSLDLGSGTEAFF	TGTGCCAGCAGCTTAGATCTGGGGTCGGGGACTGAAGCTTTCTTT
-	TRBV9	TRBJ2-4	-	CASSDTSAKNIQYF	TGTGCCAGCAGTGACACTTCCGCCAAAAACATTCAGTACTTC
TRBD1	TRBV4-1	TRBJ2-1	-	CASSPAGTGGDEQFF	TGCGCCAGCAGCCCAGCCGGGACAGGGGGCGATGAGCAGTTCTTC
-	TRBV5-1	TRBJ2-1	-	CASSSWGTDNEQFF	TGCGCCAGCAGCTCGTGGGGGACTGACAATGAGCAGTTCTTC
TRBD1	TRBV3-1	TRBJ2-2	-	CASSRSGTGHTGELFF	TGTGCCAGCAGCCGGTCCGGGACAGGACACACCGGGGAGCTGTTTTTT
-	TRBV5-4	TRBJ2-3	-	CASSFRGGDTQYF	TGTGCCAGCAGCTTTAGAGGGGGGGATACGCAGTATTTT
-	TRBV12-3/TRBV12-4	TRBJ2-7	-	CASSFSFHEQYF	TGTGCCAGCAGTTTTAGCTTCCACGAGCAGTACTTC
TRBD2	TRBV28	TRBJ2-7	-	CASSFPRGGFDEQYF	TGTGCCAGCAGTTTCCCACGCGGGGGGTTTGACGAGCAGTACTTC
-	TRBV4-1	TRBJ2-5	-	CASSLGTPETQYF	TGCGCCAGCAGCCTTGGGACTCCTGAGACCCAGTACTTC
-	TRBV9	TRBJ2-1	-	CASSVDVPSYNEQFF	TGTGCCAGCAGCGTAGATGTACCCTCCTACAATGAGCAGTTCTTC
-	TRBV30	TRBJ1-1	-	CAWTNGDGTEAFF	TGTGCCTGGACCAACGGGGACGGCACTGAAGCTTTCTTT
-	TRBV30	TRBJ2-1	-	CAWTKAIQGGNEQFF	TGTGCCTGGACCAAGGCCATCCAGGGGGGCAATGAGCAGTTCTTC
TRBD1	TRBV2	TRBJ2-7	few	CASSAGTGSSYEQYF	TGTGCCAGCAGTGCAGGGACAGGTTCATCCTACGAGCAGTACTTC
TRBD2	TRBV4-2	TRBJ2-3	-	CATSAAGPHTDTQYF	TGTGCCACCTCCGCAGCGGGGCCACACACAGATACGCAGTATTTT
TRBD1	TRBV7-9	TRBJ2-2	-	CASSPSWGTGDGELFF	TGTGCCAGCAGCCCCTCGTGGGGGACAGGGGACGGGGAGCTGTTTTTT
-	TRBV20-1	TRBJ1-2	-	CSAREGDRGYTF	TGCAGTGCTAGAGAGGGGGACCGAGGCTACACCTTC
TRBD1	TRBV9	TRBJ2-7	-	CASSAKAGTGTYEQYF	TGTGCCAGCAGCGCGAAAGCCGGGACAGGGACCTACGAGCAGTACTTC
TRBD1	TRBV18	TRBJ2-1	-	CASSPEGQGAYNEQFF	TGTGCCAGCTCCCCAGAAGGACAGGGGGCATACAATGAGCAGTTCTTC
-	TRBV3-1	TRBJ1-2	-	CASSQDAGALNNYGYTF	TGTGCCAGCAGCCAAGACGCAGGAGCCCTGAATAACTATGGCTACACCTTC
-	TRBV12-3/TRBV12-4	TRBJ1-5	once	CASKLGGGNQPQHF	TGTGCCAGCAAACTGGGAGGGGGCAATCAGCCCCAGCATTTT
-	TRBV4-3	TRBJ2-7	-	CASSQDSLQRQADEQYF	TGCGCCAGCAGCCAAGATAGCCTTCAGCGACAGGCCGACGAGCAGTACTTC